The text below deals with one T cell receptor (beta chain). No antigen is known for it. The source of the sample is a study of cytomegalovirus exposure and HLA in healthy donors. Study in general: As an earlier analysis found, about 200 million T cells yielded about 120 million unique TCR beta sequences.

The study ran its PCR with 60 Vbeta and 13 Jbeta primers. Generated by immunoSEQ multiplex PCR, the TCRdb table keeps only in-frame clones and is missing some. In the table there are 99,000 or so clones, roughly 80% of which are singletons. Whole-study results and caveats: Testing in vitro showed a few CMV-associated chains specific for CMV antigens. Later on, an analysis tied 15,000 to 20,000 TCR beta sequences to HLA alleles at 0.05 false discovery rate.

The specimen was PBMCs. This sequence originates from a man aged 25-45 years in good health and CMV-seropositive.

In DNA, the CDR3 is TGCAGCGTTCAGGGACTAGCGGGCTACAATGAGCAGTTCTTC. Protein: CSVQGLAGYNEQFF. The chain links TRBV29-1 to TRBJ2-1; TRBD2 matches at 12 bases. CDR3 size: 14 residues. Germline V gene sequence: CDR1 SQVTM, CDR2 ANQGSEA. J lost 3 bases, V lost 5 bases, and 2 bases had no gene match.